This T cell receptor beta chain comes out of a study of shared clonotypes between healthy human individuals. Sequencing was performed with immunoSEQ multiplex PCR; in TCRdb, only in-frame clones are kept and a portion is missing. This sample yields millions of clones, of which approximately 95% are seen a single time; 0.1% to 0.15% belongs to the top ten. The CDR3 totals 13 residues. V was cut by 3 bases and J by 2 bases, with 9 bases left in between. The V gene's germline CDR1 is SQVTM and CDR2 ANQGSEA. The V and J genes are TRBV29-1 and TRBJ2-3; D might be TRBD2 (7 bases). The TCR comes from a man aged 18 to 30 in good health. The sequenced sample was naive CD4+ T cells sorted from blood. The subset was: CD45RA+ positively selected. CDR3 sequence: CSVEAGATDTQYF. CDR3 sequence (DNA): TGCAGCGTTGAGGCGGGGGCCACAGATACGCAGTATTTT.